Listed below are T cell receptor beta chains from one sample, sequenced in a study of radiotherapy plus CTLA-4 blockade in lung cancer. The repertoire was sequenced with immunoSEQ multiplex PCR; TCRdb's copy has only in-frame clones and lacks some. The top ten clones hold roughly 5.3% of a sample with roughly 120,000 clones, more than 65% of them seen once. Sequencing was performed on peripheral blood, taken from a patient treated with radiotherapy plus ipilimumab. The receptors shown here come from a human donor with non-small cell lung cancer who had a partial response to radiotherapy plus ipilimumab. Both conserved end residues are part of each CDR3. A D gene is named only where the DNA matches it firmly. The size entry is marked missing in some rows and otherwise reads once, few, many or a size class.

cdr3_aa: CASSEASGVGQPQHF; cdr3_nt: TGTGCCAGCAGTGAGGCCTCAGGGGTGGGCCAGCCCCAGCATTTT; d_call: -; j_call: TRBJ1-5; clone_size: -; v_call: TRBV25-1
cdr3_aa: CASSWDRGRDYGYTF; cdr3_nt: TGTGCCAGCAGCTGGGACAGGGGGCGCGACTATGGCTACACCTTC; d_call: TRBD1; j_call: TRBJ1-2; clone_size: -; v_call: TRBV2
cdr3_aa: CASSQGYSNTEAFF; cdr3_nt: TGCGCCAGCAGCCAAGGATACTCGAACACTGAAGCTTTCTTT; d_call: -; j_call: TRBJ1-1; clone_size: -; v_call: TRBV4-3
cdr3_aa: CSVILGTGANVLTF; cdr3_nt: TGCAGCGTCATTCTGGGCACTGGGGCCAACGTCCTGACTTTC; d_call: -; j_call: TRBJ2-6; clone_size: -; v_call: TRBV29-1
cdr3_aa: CASSFYGDYSYEQYF; cdr3_nt: TGCGCCAGCAGCTTTTATGGGGACTATTCCTACGAGCAGTACTTC; d_call: TRBD2; j_call: TRBJ2-7; clone_size: -; v_call: TRBV5-1
cdr3_aa: CATSRDASGGYTF; cdr3_nt: TGTGCCACCAGCAGAGATGCGTCGGGTGGCTACACCTTC; d_call: -; j_call: TRBJ1-2; clone_size: -; v_call: TRBV15
cdr3_aa: CASSLTGSNYGYTF; cdr3_nt: TGCGCCAGCAGCCTGACAGGGTCTAACTATGGCTACACCTTC; d_call: TRBD1; j_call: TRBJ1-2; clone_size: -; v_call: TRBV5-1
cdr3_aa: CASQLQGDTEAFF; cdr3_nt: TGTGCCAGCCAATTACAGGGGGACACTGAAGCTTTCTTT; d_call: TRBD1; j_call: TRBJ1-1; clone_size: -; v_call: TRBV9
cdr3_aa: CASRHGTSTDTQYF; cdr3_nt: TGTGCCAGCAGACACGGGACTAGCACAGATACGCAGTATTTT; d_call: -; j_call: TRBJ2-3; clone_size: once; v_call: TRBV6-6
cdr3_aa: CASMLRANTGELFF; cdr3_nt: TGTGCCAGCATGTTGCGTGCGAACACCGGGGAGCTGTTTTTT; d_call: -; j_call: TRBJ2-2; clone_size: -; v_call: TRBV2
cdr3_aa: CASSLYRVPEQYF; cdr3_nt: TGTGCCAGCAGTTTATACAGGGTCCCCGAGCAGTACTTC; d_call: -; j_call: TRBJ2-7; clone_size: -; v_call: TRBV28